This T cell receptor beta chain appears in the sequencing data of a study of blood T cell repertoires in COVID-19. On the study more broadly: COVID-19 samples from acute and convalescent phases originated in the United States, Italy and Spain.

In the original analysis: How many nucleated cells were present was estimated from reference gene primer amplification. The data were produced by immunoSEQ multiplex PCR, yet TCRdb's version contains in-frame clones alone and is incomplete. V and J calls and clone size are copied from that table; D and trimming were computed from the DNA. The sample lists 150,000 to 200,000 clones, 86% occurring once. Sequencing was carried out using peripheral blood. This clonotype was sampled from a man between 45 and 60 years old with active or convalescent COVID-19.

CDR3 in DNA: TGTGCCAGCAGACCCGGGACAGCCTCTGGAAACACCATATATTTT. Translated: CASRPGTASGNTIYF. J is TRBJ1-3 and V is TRBV5-5; 7 bases align to TRBD1. This CDR3 is 15 amino acids long. V trimming: 5 bases; J trimming: 0 bases; junction bases outside the gene matches: 5. Germline values: CDR1 SGHKS, CDR2 YYEKEE (reference sequence).